This is a list of T cell receptor beta chains from one sample in a study of blood T cell repertoires in COVID-19. Measured with immunoSEQ multiplex PCR; TCRdb has only the in-frame clones, and not every one. Here the sample spans 250,000 to 400,000 clones, around 88% being singletons. The specimen sequenced was peripheral blood. All receptors come from a woman between 25 and 40 years old with COVID-19, enrolled during active disease. CDR3s leave out the opening cysteine and the closing phenylalanine or tryptophan. Fields, in order: V gene, clone size, CDR3 length, CDR3 protein. Some rows have no size entry. The others give once, few or many, or a class for an expanded clone.

TRBV15,NA,14,ATSRGPRGLNYGYT
TRBV28,NA,12,ASRSRGGNQPQH
TRBV2,once,12,ASSYQGAGNEQF
TRBV25-1,NA,11,ASSPGLNNEQF
TRBV18,NA,13,ASSPLIDSMNGYT
TRBV29-1,NA,15,SVVKIAGGLQRETQY
TRBV27,NA,11,ASSLWAGQPQH
TRBV3-1/TRBV3-2,NA,12,ASRPRRRQETQY
TRBV5-4,NA,14,ASRPGLAGAGDTQY
TRBV11-2,once,11,ASRLTGNYGYT
TRBV9,NA,15,ASSPRSGGEAKNIQY
TRBV6-4,NA,13,ASSDSDRDRSGYT
TRBV15,NA,12,ATSPRIGGETQY
TRBV7-9,NA,15,ASSRGTGTLGEEKLF
TRBV11-3,few,13,ASSPRQGANIEAF
TRBV6-5,NA,12,ASGQGLLNTEAF
TRBV9,NA,12,ASSPRTGNYGYT
TRBV11-3,NA,12,ASSLQGPADTQY
TRBV4-1,NA,13,ASSQGNLGDQPQH
TRBV5-1,NA,14,ASSLVGGGVNTEAF
TRBV19,NA,11,ASSIEGLTEAF
TRBV6-5,NA,11,AFRARGNQPQH
TRBV5-1,NA,13,ASSLGQGRDYGYT
TRBV18,NA,13,ASSPQTGISEGYT
TRBV4-1,NA,12,ASSQDVRGAEAF
TRBV28,NA,14,ASSLLGSGGNYGYT
TRBV5-1,NA,13,ASSLSQAGTGELF
TRBV12-3/TRBV12-4,NA,9,ASSQNYGYT
TRBV6-5,NA,11,ASSPRTAYGYT
TRBV19,NA,11,ASRSGSIPEAF
TRBV6-5,NA,14,ASSLDRDSYNSPLH
TRBV5-6,NA,13,ASSEPGQKNTEAF
TRBV5-6,NA,13,ASSLIRTVQETQY
TRBV7-3,once,13,ASSQEGTSTDTQY
TRBV4-2,NA,14,ASSQGAGALGNTIY
TRBV6-5,NA,14,ASSYGPGQGVYEQY
TRBV2,NA,12,ASREKQGSTEAF
TRBV19,NA,13,ASRTGGSRNTEAF
TRBV6-5,NA,13,ASSFRDSGWGTQY
TRBV9,NA,14,ASSVGVGALTDTQY
TRBV2,NA,14,ASSEASYGSNQPQH
TRBV5-1,NA,12,ASSPGHRNSPLH
TRBV4-2,NA,14,ASSQVGETGGSEAF
TRBV3-1/TRBV3-2,NA,15,ASSQDRTSGVGETQY
TRBV3-1/TRBV3-2,NA,12,ASSLWDRGNEQF
TRBV5-1,NA,11,ASSLGQGQPQH
TRBV5-4,once,11,ASSLARGPEAF
TRBV11-3,NA,10,ASSLTVYEQY
TRBV7-2,NA,10,ASSFGNGELF
TRBV2,NA,14,ASRQVGGTAIYGYT
TRBV7-2,NA,14,ASGRRTGLLNTEAF